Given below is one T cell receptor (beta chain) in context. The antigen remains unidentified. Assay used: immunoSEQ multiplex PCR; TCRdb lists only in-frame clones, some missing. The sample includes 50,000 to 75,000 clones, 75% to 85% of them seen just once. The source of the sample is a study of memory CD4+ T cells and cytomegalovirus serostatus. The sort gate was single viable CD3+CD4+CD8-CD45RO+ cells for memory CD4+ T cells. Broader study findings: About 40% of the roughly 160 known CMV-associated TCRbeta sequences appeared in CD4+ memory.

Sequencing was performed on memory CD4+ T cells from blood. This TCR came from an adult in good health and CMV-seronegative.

The CDR3 DNA reads as TGTGCCAGCAGTGAAGTAAGTGGGTTCCAGGGTCGGAAAACTGAAGCTTTCTTT. This encodes CASSEVSGFQGRKTEAFF. V is TRBV2 and J is TRBJ1-1; a weak D match, TRBD1 (5 bases). Trimming pared 1 base from V and 5 bases from J, leaving 23 bases between. CDR1 is SNHLY and CDR2 is FYNNEI in the germline V gene. This CDR3 spans 18 amino acids.